Reported below is one T cell receptor (beta chain). Time point defined: after dendritic cell vaccination, including at tumor progression/relapse. The data were obtained in a study of glioma-infiltrating T cells after dendritic cell vaccination. Study-wide context: Samples are from glioblastoma patients in Phase I and II dendritic cell vaccine trials. Patients received autologous tumor lysate-pulsed dendritic cell vaccination between the early 2000s and the early 2010s.

Primers: 60 V beta forward and 13 J beta reverse. Generated by immunoSEQ multiplex PCR, the TCRdb table keeps only in-frame clones and is missing some. The sample has 72,000 or so clones, around 87% seen once; the top ten hold approximately 2.2%. The CDR3 totals 18 residues. J lost 3 bases, V lost 5 bases, and 13 bases had no gene match. CDR1 is SGHTA and CDR2 is FQGTGA in the germline V gene. V is TRBV7-3 and J is TRBJ2-1; 10 bases line up with TRBD2. The clonotype originates from a human donor with glioblastoma. The sequencing here drew on blood, taken after dendritic cell vaccination. CDR3 DNA sequence: TGTGCCAGCAGCCCGCTCCCGAGACTAGCGGGTGACTACAATGAGCAGTTCTTC. Protein product: CASSPLPRLAGDYNEQFF. Filled out from reference TRBV7-3 and TRBJ2-1, the complete variable domain reads GAGVSQTPSNKVTEKGKYVELRCDPISGHTALYWYRQSLGQGPEFLIYFQGTGAADDSGLPNDRFFAVRPEGSVSTLKIQRTERGDSAVYLCASSPLPRLAGDYNEQFFGPGTRLTVL.